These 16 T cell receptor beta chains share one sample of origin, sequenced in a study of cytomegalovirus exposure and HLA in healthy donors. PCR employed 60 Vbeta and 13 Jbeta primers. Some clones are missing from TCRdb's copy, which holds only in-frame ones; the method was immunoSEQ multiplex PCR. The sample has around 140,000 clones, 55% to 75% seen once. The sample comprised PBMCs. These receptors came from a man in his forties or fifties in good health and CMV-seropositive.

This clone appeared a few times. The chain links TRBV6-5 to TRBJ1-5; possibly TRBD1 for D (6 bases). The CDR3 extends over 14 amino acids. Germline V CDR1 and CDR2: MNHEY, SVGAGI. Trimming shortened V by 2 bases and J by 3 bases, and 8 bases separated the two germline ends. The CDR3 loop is CASSYGGFNQPQHF. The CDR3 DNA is TGTGCCAGCAGTTACGGGGGCTTCAATCAGCCCCAGCATTTT.

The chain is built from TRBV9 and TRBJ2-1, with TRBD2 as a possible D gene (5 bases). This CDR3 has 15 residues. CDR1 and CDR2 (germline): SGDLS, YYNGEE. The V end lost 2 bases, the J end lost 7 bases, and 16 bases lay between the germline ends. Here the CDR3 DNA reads TGTGCCAGCAGCGTCGAGGTAGCGCTAGGGAATGAGCAGTTCTTC. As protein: CASSVEVALGNEQFF.

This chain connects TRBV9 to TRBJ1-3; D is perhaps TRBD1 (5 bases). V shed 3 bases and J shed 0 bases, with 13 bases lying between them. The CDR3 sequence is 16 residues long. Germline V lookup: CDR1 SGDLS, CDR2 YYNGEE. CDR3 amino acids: CASSAVGLSSGNTIYF. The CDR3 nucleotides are TGTGCCAGCAGCGCGGTGGGACTGAGCTCTGGAAACACCATATATTTT.

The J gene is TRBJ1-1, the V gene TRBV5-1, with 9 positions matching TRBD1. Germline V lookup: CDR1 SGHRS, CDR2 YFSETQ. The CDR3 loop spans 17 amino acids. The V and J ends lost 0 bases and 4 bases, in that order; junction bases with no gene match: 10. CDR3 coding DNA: TGCGCCAGCAGCTTGGTTATACAGGGGGCTAGGGGCACTGAAGCTTTCTTT. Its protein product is CASSLVIQGARGTEAFF.

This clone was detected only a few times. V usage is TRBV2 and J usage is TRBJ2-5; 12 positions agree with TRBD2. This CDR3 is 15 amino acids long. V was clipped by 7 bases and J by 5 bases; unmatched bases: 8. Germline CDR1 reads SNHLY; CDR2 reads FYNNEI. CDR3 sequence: CASMPRTSGMETQYF. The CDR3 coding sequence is TGTGCCAGCATGCCTAGGACTAGCGGGATGGAGACCCAGTACTTC.

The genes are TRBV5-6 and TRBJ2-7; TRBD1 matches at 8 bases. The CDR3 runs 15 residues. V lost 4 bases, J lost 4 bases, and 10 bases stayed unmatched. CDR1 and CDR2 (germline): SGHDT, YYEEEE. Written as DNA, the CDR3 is TGTGCCAGCAGCCGGGGGCAGGGGGCTTGGTACGAGCAGTACTTC. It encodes CASSRGQGAWYEQYF.

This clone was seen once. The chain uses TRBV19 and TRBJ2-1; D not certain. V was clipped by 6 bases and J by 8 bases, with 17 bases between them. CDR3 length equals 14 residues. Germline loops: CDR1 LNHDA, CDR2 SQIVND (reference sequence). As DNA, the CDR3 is TGTGCCAGTAGGCCGGGTCTCCACCGGGATGAGCAGTTCTTC. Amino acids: CASRPGLHRDEQFF.

The CDR3 DNA reads as TGCGCCAGCAGCTCAACAGGACTGAACACTGAAGCTTTCTTT. It translates to CASSSTGLNTEAFF. The chain couples TRBV5-1 to TRBJ1-1, with D possibly matching TRBD1 (5 bases). V lost 3 bases and J 0 bases, leaving 9 bases between the germline ends. This CDR3 comprises 14 residues. Germline V gene sequence: CDR1 SGHRS, CDR2 YFSETQ.

This CDR3 reads CASSPGQGEPQHF. Written as DNA, the CDR3 is TGTGCCAGCTCACCGGGACAGGGGGAACCCCAGCATTTT. The chain carries TRBV18 and TRBJ1-5, with TRBD1 matching 11 bases. Germline CDR1 and CDR2: KGHSH and LQKENI. This CDR3 contains 13 residues. V shed 3 bases and J 10 bases; nucleotides not matched to a gene: 2.

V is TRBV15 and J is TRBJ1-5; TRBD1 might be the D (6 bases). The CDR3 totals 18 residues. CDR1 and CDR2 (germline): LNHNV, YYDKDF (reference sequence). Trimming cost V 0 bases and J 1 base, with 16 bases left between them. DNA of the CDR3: TGTGCCACCAGCAGAGAAGGGGGTCCCGGCAGAAGCAATCAGCCCCAGCATTTT. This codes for CATSREGGPGRSNQPQHF.

The DNA of the CDR3 is TGTGCTAGTGGTTCCTCTCTGGGGGAGGTAGTAAATCAGCCCCAGCATTTT. As protein: CASGSSLGEVVNQPQHF. V is TRBV12-5 and J is TRBJ1-5; D perhaps matches TRBD1 (5 bases). This CDR3 contains 17 residues. Looked up from germline, CDR1 is LGHNT and CDR2 is FRNRAP. Deletions cut 4 bases from V and 4 bases from J, with 20 bases between.

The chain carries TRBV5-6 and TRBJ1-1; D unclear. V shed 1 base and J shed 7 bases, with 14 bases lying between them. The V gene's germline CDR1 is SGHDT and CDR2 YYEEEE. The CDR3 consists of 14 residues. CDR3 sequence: CASSLLGPGSEAFF. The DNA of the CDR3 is TGTGCCAGCAGCTTGCTAGGTCCGGGAAGTGAAGCTTTCTTT.

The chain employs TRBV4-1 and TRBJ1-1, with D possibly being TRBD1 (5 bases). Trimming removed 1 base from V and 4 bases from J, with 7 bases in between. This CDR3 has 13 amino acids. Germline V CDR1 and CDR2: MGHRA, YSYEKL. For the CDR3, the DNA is TGCGCCAGCAGCCAAGGGACATTCACTGAAGCTTTCTTT. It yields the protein CASSQGTFTEAFF.

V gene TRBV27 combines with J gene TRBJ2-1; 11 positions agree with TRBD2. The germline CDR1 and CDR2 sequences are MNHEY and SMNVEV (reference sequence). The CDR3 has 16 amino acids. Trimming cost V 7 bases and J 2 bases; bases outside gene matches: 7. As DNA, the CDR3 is TGTGCCAGCAAAGTTAGCGGGGGGGCGACCTACAATGAGCAGTTCTTC. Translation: CASKVSGGATYNEQFF.

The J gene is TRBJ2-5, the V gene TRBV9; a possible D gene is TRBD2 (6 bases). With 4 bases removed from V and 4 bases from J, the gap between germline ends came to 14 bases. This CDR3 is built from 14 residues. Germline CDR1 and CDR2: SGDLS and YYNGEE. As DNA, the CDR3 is TGTGCCAGCAGCCCCACGACTAGTCCAGAGACCCAGTACTTC. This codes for CASSPTTSPETQYF.

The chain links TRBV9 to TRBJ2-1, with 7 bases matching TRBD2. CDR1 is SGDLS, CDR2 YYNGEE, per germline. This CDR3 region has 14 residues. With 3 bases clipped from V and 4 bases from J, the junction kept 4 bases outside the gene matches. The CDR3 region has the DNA TGTGCCAGCAGCGCTAGCGGAACGTACAATGAGCAGTTCTTC. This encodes CASSASGTYNEQFF.